This entry lists 26 T cell receptor beta chains sequenced from one sample in a study of metastatic and nonmetastatic thyroid tumors. TCRdb used MiXCR to call clones anew from the PCR reads. The repertoire has nearly 25,000 clones, 13% of them found once; the top ten carry 14%. Patients were all untreated before their thyroid surgery. Material: blood. Every receptor here comes from a female donor with papillary thyroid cancer or a benign thyroid nodule (not recorded which). Some clones in this sample may be carry-over from other donors' samples.

In its sample, this clone was seen a few times. The chain is built from TRBV6-1 and TRBJ1-2; TRBD1 is a possible D gene (5 bases). Germline-derived CDR1 and CDR2 are MNHNS and SASEGT. This CDR3 has 12 residues. The V and J ends lost 4 bases and 7 bases respectively, with 10 bases between them. CDR3 sequence (DNA): TGTGCCAGCAGTGGTACAGGTGCTGGCTACACCTTC. It encodes CASSGTGAGYTF.

The table lists this clone with many counts. This chain connects TRBV20-1 to TRBJ2-2; D is tentatively TRBD1 or TRBD2 (5 bases each). Germline loops: CDR1 DFQATT, CDR2 SNEGSKA (reference sequence). CDR3 size: 14 residues. The CDR3 coding sequence is TGCAGCGGACGGGACCAAACCCAGGCTGGGGAGCTGTTTTTT. Translated, it gives CSGRDQTQAGELFF.

This clone showed up many times. V and J are TRBV20-1 and TRBJ2-1, with D perhaps matching TRBD2 (6 bases). CDR3 length: 13 amino acids. Germline CDR1 DFQATT, CDR2 SNEGSKA (reference sequence). The CDR3 bases are TGCAGCGTAGCGGCTAGCTCCTACAATGAGCAGTTCTTC. Its protein is CSVAASSYNEQFF.

This clone was observed a few times. One junction end does not reproduce the germline sequence, and a read error may be involved. The V call is TRBV7-2, the J call TRBJ2-7; D uncertain. Germline lookup yields CDR1 SGHTA and CDR2 FQGNSA. CDR3 length: 13 residues. The DNA for the CDR3 is TGTGCCAGCAGCTTAAGCTCCTCCCACGAGCAGTACTTC. Translated: CASSLSSSHEQYF.

This clone was seen at least ten times. The chain joins TRBV20-1 to TRBJ2-7, with 7 nucleotides matching TRBD2. The germline V gene encodes CDR1 DFQATT and CDR2 SNEGSKA (reference sequence). J lost 4 bases, V lost 0 bases, and 6 bases had no gene match. CDR3 length: 14 residues. CDR3: CSARDRLATYEQYF. The DNA of the CDR3 is TGCAGTGCTAGAGATCGACTAGCCACTTACGAGCAGTACTTC.

This clone was observed at least ten times. This sequence joins TRBV20-1 and TRBJ2-7; 8 bases align to TRBD2. Germline CDR1 DFQATT, CDR2 SNEGSKA (reference sequence). V lost 2 bases to trimming and J lost 4 bases; unmatched junction nucleotides: 16. This CDR3 is built from 17 residues. CDR3 coding DNA: TGCAGTGCTAGAACACCATCCCCAGGGGCGGGAGGTTACGAGCAGTACTTC. Its translation: CSARTPSPGAGGYEQYF.

This clone was detected many times. The V and J genes are TRBV20-1 and TRBJ2-7, with 9 bases lining up with TRBD2. Per the germline V gene, CDR1 is DFQATT and CDR2 is SNEGSKA (reference sequence). With 4 bases clipped from V and 6 bases from J, the junction kept 16 bases outside the gene matches. The CDR3 length is 16 residues. The CDR3 is CSAKRPRGGNSGEQYF. CDR3 DNA: TGCAGTGCTAAAAGGCCGCGGGGGGGGAACTCTGGCGAGCAGTACTTC.

This clone was seen a few times. The chain couples TRBV6-1 to TRBJ1-2; maybe TRBD1 (5 bases). Trimming took off 4 bases at V and 8 bases at J, with 17 bases between the two ends. Germline V gene sequence: CDR1 MNHNS, CDR2 SASEGT. The CDR3 length is 14 residues. The CDR3 spells CASSARWGGWGYTF. CDR3 DNA sequence: TGTGCCAGCAGTGCACGGTGGGGGGGATGGGGCTACACCTTC.

By share of the sample, this clone is medium-sized. This chain uses TRBV6-1 with TRBJ1-5; D is possibly TRBD1 (5 bases). Germline V CDR1 and CDR2: MNHNS, SASEGT. Between the trimmed V and J ends, which lost 6 bases and 5 bases, there was a span of 14 bases. This CDR3 is 14 amino acids long. CDR3 sequence: CASSLRGGYQPQHF. The CDR3 nucleotides read TGTGCCAGCAGCCTAAGGGGTGGCTATCAGCCCCAGCATTTT.

Ten or more counts support this clone. This chain links TRBV6-1 with TRBJ2-5, with 10 nucleotides matching TRBD2. The CDR3 is 16 amino acids. Germline V gene lookup returns CDR1 MNHNS and CDR2 SASEGT. Trimming took 4 bases from V and 5 from J; bases not matched to a gene: 10. The CDR3 bases are TGTGCCAGCAGTGCCCCTAGCGGGAGAACTGGGGAGACCCAGTACTTC. It specifies CASSAPSGRTGETQYF.

This clone turned up a few times. The chain links TRBV6-1 to TRBJ1-2; 10 bases are a match to TRBD1. CDR1 MNHNS and CDR2 SASEGT come from the germline V gene. This CDR3 comprises 15 residues. The trim removed 5 bases at V and 7 bases at J, leaving 10 bases unmatched. CDR3: CASSIGTGDGGGYTF. The CDR3 nucleotides read TGTGCCAGCAGTATCGGGACAGGGGACGGTGGTGGCTACACCTTC.

The rearrangement joins TRBV9 to TRBJ1-2; D gene unclear. The CDR3 length is 13 residues. With 0 bases removed from V and 4 bases from J, the gap between germline ends came to 7 bases. Germline V gives CDR1 SGDLS, CDR2 YYNGEE. The CDR3 spells CASSVDSSYGYTF. CDR3 DNA: TGTGCCAGCAGCGTAGACAGTTCCTATGGCTACACCTTC.

The table lists this clone with many counts. The chain joins TRBV5-5 to TRBJ2-7; weak D call: TRBD1 (6 bases). V was pared by 3 bases and J by 3 bases, with 10 bases between. In germline, CDR1 is SGHKS, CDR2 YYEKEE (reference sequence). This CDR3 comprises 13 residues. CDR3 bases: TGTGCCAGCAGCTGGGACAAGCGCTACGAGCAGTACTTC. It yields the protein CASSWDKRYEQYF.

This clone was picked up many times. The V gene is TRBV6-1, the J gene TRBJ2-1; 10 bases match TRBD2. Unmatched junction bases numbered 8, after V lost 4 bases and J lost 5 bases. In germline, CDR1 is MNHNS, CDR2 SASEGT. The length of the CDR3 is 16 residues. The CDR3 DNA is TGTGCCAGCAGTGCCCCGCCAGCGGGAGGGAACAATGAGCAGTTCTTC. Amino acid sequence: CASSAPPAGGNNEQFF.

This clone has at least ten counts. The gene calls are TRBV28 and TRBJ2-7, with D possibly TRBD1 on 5 matching bases. V was cut by 5 bases and J by 2 bases, with 7 bases left in between. CDR1 and CDR2 from the germline V gene are MDHEN and SYDVKM. The CDR3 spans 12 residues. CDR3 loop: CASSPGTYEQYF. The DNA of the CDR3 is TGTGCCAGCAGTCCAGGGACCTACGAGCAGTACTTC.

This clone has ten or more counts. This specimen includes other DNA sequences encoding the same CDR3. This chain links TRBV24-1 with TRBJ2-5; D might be TRBD2 (6 bases). The CDR3 is made up of 12 amino acids. The V and J ends lost 3 bases and 8 bases respectively, with 9 bases between them. Germline V gene lookup returns CDR1 KGHDR and CDR2 SFDVKD. The CDR3 sequence: CATSDPGETQYF. CDR3 nucleotide sequence: TGTGCCACCAGTGATCCGGGGGAAACCCAGTACTTC.

The table lists this clone with many counts. This sequence joins TRBV20-1 and TRBJ2-5; D gene uncertain. CDR1 and CDR2 (germline): DFQATT, SNEGSKA (reference sequence). The germline V and J ends were trimmed by 3 bases and 2 bases, with 7 bases remaining between them. The CDR3 sequence is 12 residues long. CDR3 loop: CSASGGQETQYF. CDR3 DNA sequence: TGCAGTGCTAGTGGCGGACAAGAGACCCAGTACTTC.

This clone has a count of ten or more. This chain uses TRBV24-1 with TRBJ2-3, with 7 bases fitting TRBD2. The germline V gene encodes CDR1 KGHDR and CDR2 SFDVKD. The V and J ends lost 7 bases and 4 bases, in that order; junction bases with no gene match: 7. CDR3 size: 14 residues. CDR3 amino acids: CATSSRESSDTQYF. The CDR3 region has the DNA TGTGCCACCAGCTCGCGGGAGAGTTCAGATACGCAGTATTTT.

This clone turned up a few times. J is TRBJ2-2 and V is TRBV12-3 or TRBV12-4; no definite D call. This CDR3 is built from 13 residues. V lost 8 bases and J 6 bases, leaving 13 bases between the germline ends. CDR3 region: CASQSEFAGELFF. CDR3 nucleotide sequence: TGTGCCAGCCAGTCGGAGTTCGCCGGGGAGCTGTTTTTT.

This clone was found many times. The chain uses TRBV4-1 and TRBJ2-5; D is possibly TRBD1 or TRBD2 (5 bases each). Looked up from germline, CDR1 is MGHRA and CDR2 is YSYEKL. Trimming removed 4 bases at V and 5 bases at J, with 17 bases between. There are 15 residues in the CDR3. CDR3 sequence: CASSPRNGKGETQYF. In nucleotides, the CDR3 is TGCGCCAGCAGCCCCCGAAACGGGAAGGGGGAGACCCAGTACTTC.

This clone appeared many times. This sequence joins TRBV6-2 or TRBV6-3 and TRBJ2-5; D possibly corresponds to TRBD2 (6 bases). V dropped 0 bases and J dropped 2 bases, with 10 bases sitting between them. Germline V gene data show CDR1 as MNHEY and CDR2 as SVGEGT. This CDR3 region has 15 residues. CDR3 DNA: TGTGCCAGCAGTTACTCGTGGCGGGATCAAGAGACCCAGTACTTC. This encodes CASSYSWRDQETQYF.

This clone was detected many times. This chain connects TRBV20-1 to TRBJ2-1; 7 nucleotides agree with TRBD2. Germline trimming cut 0 bases from V and 7 bases from J; bases unmatched to any gene: 6. The CDR3 is 14 residues long. CDR1 DFQATT and CDR2 SNEGSKA come from the germline V gene (reference sequence). CDR3 region: CSAREAGDWNEQFF. The CDR3 DNA sequence: TGCAGTGCTAGAGAGGCGGGAGACTGGAATGAGCAGTTCTTC.

This clone was detected many times. V and J are TRBV11-2 and TRBJ2-6, with D unresolved. The CDR3 extends over 15 amino acids. From germline, CDR1 is SGHAT and CDR2 FQNNGV. The V gene lost 5 bases and the J gene lost 2 bases, with 10 bases spanning the gap. CDR3 sequence (DNA): TGTGCCAGCAGCCCTCGGTTGGCTGGGGCCAACGTCCTGACTTTC. It is translated as CASSPRLAGANVLTF.

This clone was detected ten times or more. The J gene is TRBJ1-1, the V gene TRBV19; the match to TRBD1 covers 10 bases. V lost 7 bases, J lost 5 bases, and 4 bases stayed unmatched. The length of the CDR3 is 13 residues. Germline CDR1 LNHDA, CDR2 SQIVND (reference sequence). This CDR3 reads CASKDRGYTEAFF. The DNA for the CDR3 is TGTGCCAGTAAGGACAGGGGGTATACTGAAGCTTTCTTT.

At least ten counts were recorded for this clone. Its ends do not fully match the called genes, so a read error is possible. The chain couples TRBV7-7 to TRBJ2-1; D is perhaps TRBD1 (6 bases). The germline V gene encodes CDR1 SSHAT and CDR2 FNYEAQ (reference sequence). The CDR3 extends over 16 amino acids. In DNA, the CDR3 is TGTGCTAGCAGCTTAGGAGGCCCGTGGGACAACAATGAGCAGTTCTTC. Its protein product is CASSLGGPWDNNEQFF.

This clone was seen many times. The identical CDR3 is also encoded by other nucleotide sequences in the sample. This chain links TRBV28 with TRBJ2-1, with 8 bases lining up with TRBD2. This CDR3 comprises 16 residues. Trimming cost V 5 bases and J 3 bases; bases outside gene matches: 9. Germline CDR1 is MDHEN and CDR2 is SYDVKM. The CDR3 region has the DNA TGTGCCAGCAGTCTAGTGACTAGCGCGGACTACAATGAGCAGTTCTTC. This translates into CASSLVTSADYNEQFF.